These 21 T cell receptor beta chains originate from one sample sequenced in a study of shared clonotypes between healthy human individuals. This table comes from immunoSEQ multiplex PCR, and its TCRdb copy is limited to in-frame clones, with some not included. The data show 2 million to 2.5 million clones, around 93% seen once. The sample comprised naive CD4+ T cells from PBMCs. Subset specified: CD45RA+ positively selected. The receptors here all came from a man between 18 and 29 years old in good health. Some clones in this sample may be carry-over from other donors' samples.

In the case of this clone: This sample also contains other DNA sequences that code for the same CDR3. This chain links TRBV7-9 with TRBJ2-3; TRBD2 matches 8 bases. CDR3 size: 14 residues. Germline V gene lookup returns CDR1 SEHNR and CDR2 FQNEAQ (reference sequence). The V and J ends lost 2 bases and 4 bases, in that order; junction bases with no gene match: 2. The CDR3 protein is CASSLTGGADTQYF. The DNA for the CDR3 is TGTGCCAGCAGCTTAACGGGAGGGGCAGATACGCAGTATTTT.

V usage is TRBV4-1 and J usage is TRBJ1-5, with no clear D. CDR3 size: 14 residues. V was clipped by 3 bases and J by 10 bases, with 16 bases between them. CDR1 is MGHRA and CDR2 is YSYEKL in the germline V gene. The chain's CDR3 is CASSHLRLANPQHF. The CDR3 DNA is TGCGCCAGCAGCCACCTGAGACTGGCTAATCCCCAGCATTTT.

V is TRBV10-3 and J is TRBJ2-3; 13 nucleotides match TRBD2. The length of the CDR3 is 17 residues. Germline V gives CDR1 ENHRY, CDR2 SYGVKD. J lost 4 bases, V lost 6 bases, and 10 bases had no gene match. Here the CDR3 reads CAIRGGLAGVGPDTQYF. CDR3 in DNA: TGTGCCATCAGGGGAGGACTAGCGGGAGTAGGGCCAGATACGCAGTATTTT.

CDR3 amino acids: CASSEGLAGVYNEQFF. DNA for the CDR3: TGTGCCAGCAGCGAGGGTTTAGCGGGAGTATACAATGAGCAGTTCTTC. The J gene is TRBJ2-1, the V gene TRBV9, with 9 positions matching TRBD2. The length of the CDR3 is 16 residues. V shed 3 bases, J shed 4 bases, and the junction held 8 bases outside the gene matches. Germline V gene lookup returns CDR1 SGDLS and CDR2 YYNGEE.

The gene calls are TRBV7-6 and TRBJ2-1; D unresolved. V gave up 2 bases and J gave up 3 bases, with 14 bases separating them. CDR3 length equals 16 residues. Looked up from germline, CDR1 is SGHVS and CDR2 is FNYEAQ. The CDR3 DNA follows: TGTGCCAGCAGCTTAACGAGAGCCCCCTTCTACAATGAGCAGTTCTTC. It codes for CASSLTRAPFYNEQFF.

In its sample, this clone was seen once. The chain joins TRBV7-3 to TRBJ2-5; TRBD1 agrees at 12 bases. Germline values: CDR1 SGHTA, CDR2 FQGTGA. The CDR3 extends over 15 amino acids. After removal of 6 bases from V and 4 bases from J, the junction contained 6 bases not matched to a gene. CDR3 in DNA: TGTGCCAGCAGTTTGGGGACAGGGGGCTTAGAGACCCAGTACTTC. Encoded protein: CASSLGTGGLETQYF.

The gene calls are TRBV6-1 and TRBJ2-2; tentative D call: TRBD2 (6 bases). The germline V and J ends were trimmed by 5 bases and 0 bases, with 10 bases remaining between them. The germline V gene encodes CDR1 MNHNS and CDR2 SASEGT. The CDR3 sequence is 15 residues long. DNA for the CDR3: TGTGCCAGCAGTCCCGGACTACCGAACACCGGGGAGCTGTTTTTT. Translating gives CASSPGLPNTGELFF.

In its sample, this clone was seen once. The CDR3 loop is CASSFGGREQYF. In DNA, the CDR3 is TGCGCCAGCAGCTTCGGGGGTCGGGAGCAGTACTTC. The rearrangement links TRBV5-1 to TRBJ2-7; a possible D gene is TRBD2 (6 bases). Trimming removed 2 bases at V and 7 bases at J, with 10 bases between. CDR3 length: 12 residues. Germline values: CDR1 SGHRS, CDR2 YFSETQ.

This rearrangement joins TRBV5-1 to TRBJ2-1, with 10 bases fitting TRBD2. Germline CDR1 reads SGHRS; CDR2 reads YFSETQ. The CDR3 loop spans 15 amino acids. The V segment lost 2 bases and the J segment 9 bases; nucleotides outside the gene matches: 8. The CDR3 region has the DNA TGCGCCAGCAGCTTCTTAGCGGGAGGAAGTGGTGAGCAGTTCTTC. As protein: CASSFLAGGSGEQFF.

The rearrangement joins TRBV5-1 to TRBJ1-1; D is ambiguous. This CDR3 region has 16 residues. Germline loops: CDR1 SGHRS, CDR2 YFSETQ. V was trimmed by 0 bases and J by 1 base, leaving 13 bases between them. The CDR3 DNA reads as TGCGCCAGCAGCTTGGCCTCCGCAGGCGGGAACACTGAAGCTTTCTTT. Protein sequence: CASSLASAGGNTEAFF.

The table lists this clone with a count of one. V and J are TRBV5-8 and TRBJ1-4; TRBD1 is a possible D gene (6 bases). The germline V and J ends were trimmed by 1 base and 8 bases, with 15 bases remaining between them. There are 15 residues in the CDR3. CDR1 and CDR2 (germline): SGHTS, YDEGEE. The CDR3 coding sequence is TGTGCCAGCAGCTTGTATGGAGGAGGGGGGGAAAAACTGTTTTTT. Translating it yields CASSLYGGGGEKLFF.

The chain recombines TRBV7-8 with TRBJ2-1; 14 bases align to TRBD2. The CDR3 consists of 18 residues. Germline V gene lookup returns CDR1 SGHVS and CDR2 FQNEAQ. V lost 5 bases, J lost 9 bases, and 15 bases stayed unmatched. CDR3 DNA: TGTGCCAGCAGCCAATACGTCCAGGGACTAGCGGGAGTTGGTGAGCAGTTCTTC. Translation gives CASSQYVQGLAGVGEQFF.

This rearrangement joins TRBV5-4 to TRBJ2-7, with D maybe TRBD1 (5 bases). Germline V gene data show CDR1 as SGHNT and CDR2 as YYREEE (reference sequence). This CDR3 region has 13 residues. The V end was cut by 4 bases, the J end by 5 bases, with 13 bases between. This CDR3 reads CASSRGQGDEQYF. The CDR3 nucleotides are TGTGCCAGCAGCAGGGGTCAGGGCGACGAGCAGTACTTC.

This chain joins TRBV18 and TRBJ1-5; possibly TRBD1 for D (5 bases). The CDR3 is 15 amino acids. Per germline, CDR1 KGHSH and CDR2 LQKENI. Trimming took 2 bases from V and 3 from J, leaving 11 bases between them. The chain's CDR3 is CASSPVAGLNQPQHF. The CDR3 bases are TGTGCCAGCTCACCAGTGGCGGGGCTCAATCAGCCCCAGCATTTT. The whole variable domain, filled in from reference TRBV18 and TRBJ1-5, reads NAGVMQNPRHLVRRRGQEARLRCSPMKGHSHVYWYRQLPEEGLKFMVYLQKENIIDESGMPKERFSAEFPKEGPSILRIQQVVRGDSAAYFCASSPVAGLNQPQHFGDGTRLSIL.

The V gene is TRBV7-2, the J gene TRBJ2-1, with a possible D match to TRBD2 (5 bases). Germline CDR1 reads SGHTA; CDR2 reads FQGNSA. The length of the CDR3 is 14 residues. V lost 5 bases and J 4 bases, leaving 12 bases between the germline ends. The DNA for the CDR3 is TGTGCCAGCAGCGGACGGACTCGTTACAATGAGCAGTTCTTC. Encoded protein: CASSGRTRYNEQFF.

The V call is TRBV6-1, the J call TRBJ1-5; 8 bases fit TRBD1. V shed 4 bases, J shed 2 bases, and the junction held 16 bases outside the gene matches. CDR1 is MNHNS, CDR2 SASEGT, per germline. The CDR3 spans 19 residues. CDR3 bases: TGTGCCAGCAGTGTAATAGGGGGCGGACAGGGAAGGCGCAATCAGCCCCAGCATTTT. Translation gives CASSVIGGGQGRRNQPQHF.

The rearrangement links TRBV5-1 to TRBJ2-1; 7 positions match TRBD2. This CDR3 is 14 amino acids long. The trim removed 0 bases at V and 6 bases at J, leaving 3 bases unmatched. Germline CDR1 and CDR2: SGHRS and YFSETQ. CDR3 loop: CASSLVPSGNEQFF. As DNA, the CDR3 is TGCGCCAGCAGCTTGGTCCCTAGCGGCAATGAGCAGTTCTTC.

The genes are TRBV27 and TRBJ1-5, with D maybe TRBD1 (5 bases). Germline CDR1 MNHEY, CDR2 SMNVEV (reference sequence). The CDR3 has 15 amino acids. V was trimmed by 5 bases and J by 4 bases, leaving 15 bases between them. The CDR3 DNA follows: TGTGCCAGCAGTCCTAGGGGCGGGTGGAATCAGCCCCAGCATTTT. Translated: CASSPRGGWNQPQHF.

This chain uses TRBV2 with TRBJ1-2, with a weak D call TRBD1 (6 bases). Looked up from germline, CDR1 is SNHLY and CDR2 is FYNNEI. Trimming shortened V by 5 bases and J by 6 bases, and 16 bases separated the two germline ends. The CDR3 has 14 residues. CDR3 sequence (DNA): TGTGCCAGCAGTTCGTACCGGACAGCCCATGGCTACACCTTC. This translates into CASSSYRTAHGYTF.

The CDR3 protein is CASSSRRPGGEKLFF. CDR3 sequence (DNA): TGTGCCAGCAGTTCTCGCCGGCCAGGGGGGGAAAAACTGTTTTTT. This chain connects TRBV28 to TRBJ1-4, with TRBD1 identical over 7 bases. CDR3 size: 15 residues. After removal of 4 bases from V and 8 bases from J, the junction contained 10 bases not matched to a gene. In germline, CDR1 is MDHEN, CDR2 SYDVKM.

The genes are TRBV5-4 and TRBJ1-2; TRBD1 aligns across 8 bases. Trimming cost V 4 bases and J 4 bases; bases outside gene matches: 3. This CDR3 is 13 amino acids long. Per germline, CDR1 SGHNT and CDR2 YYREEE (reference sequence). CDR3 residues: CASSPTGGYGYTF. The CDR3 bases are TGTGCCAGCAGCCCTACAGGGGGCTATGGCTACACCTTC.